The subject of this entry is one T cell receptor (beta chain). These data originate in a study of blood T cell repertoires in COVID-19. Study-wide background: Nucleic acid was either cDNA or gDNA, and it came from T cells, B-cell-depleted T cells, or PBMCs.

V dropped 4 bases and J dropped 4 bases, with 20 bases sitting between them. Germline values: CDR1 SGHNT, CDR2 YYREEE (reference sequence). This CDR3 has 17 amino acids. In terms of age and location, participants ranged from roughly 18 to 90 years and lived in under 30 US areas. Sequencing used immunoSEQ multiplex PCR; TCRdb keeps in-frame clones, though not all of them. The sample carries roughly 280,000 clones, 80% to 90% recorded once. Material: PBMCs or T cells enriched from blood (not recorded which). The V call is TRBV5-4, the J call TRBJ1-4, with D perhaps matching TRBD1 (6 bases). The sequence derives from a woman aged 25 to 39 with acute COVID-19. CDR3: CASSDPNREGGNEKLFF. The CDR3 nucleotides read TGTGCCAGCAGCGACCCCAACAGGGAAGGGGGTAATGAAAAACTGTTTTTT.